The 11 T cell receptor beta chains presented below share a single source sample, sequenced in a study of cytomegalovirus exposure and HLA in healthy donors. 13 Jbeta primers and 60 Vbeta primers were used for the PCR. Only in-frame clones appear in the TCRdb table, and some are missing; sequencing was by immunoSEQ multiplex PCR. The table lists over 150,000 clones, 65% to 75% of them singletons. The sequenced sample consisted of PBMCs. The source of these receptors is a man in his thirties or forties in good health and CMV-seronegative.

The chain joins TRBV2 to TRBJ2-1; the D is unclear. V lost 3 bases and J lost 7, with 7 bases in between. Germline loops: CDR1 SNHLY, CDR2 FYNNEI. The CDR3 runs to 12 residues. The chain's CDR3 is CASSDRLNEQFF. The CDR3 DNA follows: TGTGCCAGCAGTGACCGTCTGAATGAGCAGTTCTTC.

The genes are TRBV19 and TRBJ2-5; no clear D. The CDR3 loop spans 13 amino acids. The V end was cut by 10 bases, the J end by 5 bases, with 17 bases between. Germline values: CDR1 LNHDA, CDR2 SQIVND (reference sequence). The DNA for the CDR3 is TGTGCCACCAGAAGCGCATCCGGGGAGACCCAGTACTTC. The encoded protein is CATRSASGETQYF.

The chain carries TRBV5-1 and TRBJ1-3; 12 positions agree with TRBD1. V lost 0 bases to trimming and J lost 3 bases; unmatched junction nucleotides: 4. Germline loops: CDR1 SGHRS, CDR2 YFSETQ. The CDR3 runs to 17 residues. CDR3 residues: CASSLAGQGADGNTIYF. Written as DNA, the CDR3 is TGCGCCAGCAGCTTGGCGGGACAGGGGGCGGATGGAAACACCATATATTTT.

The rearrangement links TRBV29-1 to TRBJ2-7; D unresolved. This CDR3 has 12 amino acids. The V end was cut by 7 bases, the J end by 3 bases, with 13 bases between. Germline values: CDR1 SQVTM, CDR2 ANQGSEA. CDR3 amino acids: CSGLESGYEQYF. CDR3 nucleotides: TGCAGCGGTCTAGAGTCCGGCTACGAGCAGTACTTC.

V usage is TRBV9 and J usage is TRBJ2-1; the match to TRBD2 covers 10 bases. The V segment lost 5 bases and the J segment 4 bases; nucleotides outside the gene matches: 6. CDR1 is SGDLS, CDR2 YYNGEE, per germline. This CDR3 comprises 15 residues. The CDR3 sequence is CASSATSGDYNEQFF. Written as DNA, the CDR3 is TGTGCCAGCAGTGCAACTAGCGGGGATTACAATGAGCAGTTCTTC.

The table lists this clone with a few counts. CDR3 sequence reads: CASSSPTSGGYEQYF. The CDR3 region has the DNA TGTGCCAGCAGCTCTCCGACTAGCGGGGGTTACGAGCAGTACTTC. This chain joins TRBV7-9 and TRBJ2-7, with 12 bases that match TRBD2. V was clipped by 4 bases and J by 4 bases; unmatched bases: 5. Germline values: CDR1 SEHNR, CDR2 FQNEAQ (reference sequence). The CDR3 length is 15 residues.

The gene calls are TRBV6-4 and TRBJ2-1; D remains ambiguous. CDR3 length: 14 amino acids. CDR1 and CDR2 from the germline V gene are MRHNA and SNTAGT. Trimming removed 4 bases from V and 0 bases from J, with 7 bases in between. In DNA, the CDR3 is TGTGCCAGCAGTGTACAGCTCTCCTACAATGAGCAGTTCTTC. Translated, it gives CASSVQLSYNEQFF.

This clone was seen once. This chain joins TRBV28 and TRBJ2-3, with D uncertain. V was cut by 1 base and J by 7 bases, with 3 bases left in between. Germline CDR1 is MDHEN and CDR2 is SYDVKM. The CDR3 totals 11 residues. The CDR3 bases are TGTGCCAGCAGTTTATTAAATACGCAGTATTTT. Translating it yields CASSLLNTQYF.

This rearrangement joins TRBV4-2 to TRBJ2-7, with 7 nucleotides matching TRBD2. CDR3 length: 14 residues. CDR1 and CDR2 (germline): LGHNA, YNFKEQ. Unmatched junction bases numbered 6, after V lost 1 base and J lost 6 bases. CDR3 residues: CASSQGLASGEQYF. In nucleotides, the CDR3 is TGTGCCAGCAGCCAAGGACTAGCTTCGGGCGAGCAGTACTTC.

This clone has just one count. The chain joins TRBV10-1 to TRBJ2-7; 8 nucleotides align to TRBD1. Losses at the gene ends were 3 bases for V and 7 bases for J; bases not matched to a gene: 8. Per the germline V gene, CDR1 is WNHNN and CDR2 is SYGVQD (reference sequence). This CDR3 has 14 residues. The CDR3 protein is CASSEYVRGHEQYF. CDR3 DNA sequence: TGCGCCAGCAGTGAATATGTCAGGGGGCATGAGCAGTACTTC.

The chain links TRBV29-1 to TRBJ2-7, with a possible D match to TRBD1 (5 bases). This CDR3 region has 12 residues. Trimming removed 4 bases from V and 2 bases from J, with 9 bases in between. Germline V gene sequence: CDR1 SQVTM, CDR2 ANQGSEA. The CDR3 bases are TGCAGCGTTGGACAGAACCCCTACGAGCAGTACTTC. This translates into CSVGQNPYEQYF.